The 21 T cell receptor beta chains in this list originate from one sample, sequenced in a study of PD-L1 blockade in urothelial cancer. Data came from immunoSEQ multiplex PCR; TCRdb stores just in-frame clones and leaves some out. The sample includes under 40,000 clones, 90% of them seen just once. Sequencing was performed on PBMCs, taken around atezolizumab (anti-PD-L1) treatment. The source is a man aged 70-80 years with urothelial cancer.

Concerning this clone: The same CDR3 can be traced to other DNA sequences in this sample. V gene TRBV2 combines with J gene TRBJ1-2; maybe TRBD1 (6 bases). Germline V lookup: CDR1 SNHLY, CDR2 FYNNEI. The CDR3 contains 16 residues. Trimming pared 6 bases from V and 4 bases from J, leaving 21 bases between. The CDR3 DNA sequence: TGTGCCAGCAGGAATGGGCAGGGACAAGGCGGCTATGGCTACACCTTC. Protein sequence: CASRNGQGQGGYGYTF.

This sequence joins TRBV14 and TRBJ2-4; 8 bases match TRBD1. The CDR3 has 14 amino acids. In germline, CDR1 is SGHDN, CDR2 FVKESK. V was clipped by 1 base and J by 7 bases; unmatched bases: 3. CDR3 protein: CASSQAGGRNIQYF. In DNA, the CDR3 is TGTGCCAGCAGCCAAGCAGGGGGCAGGAACATTCAGTACTTC.

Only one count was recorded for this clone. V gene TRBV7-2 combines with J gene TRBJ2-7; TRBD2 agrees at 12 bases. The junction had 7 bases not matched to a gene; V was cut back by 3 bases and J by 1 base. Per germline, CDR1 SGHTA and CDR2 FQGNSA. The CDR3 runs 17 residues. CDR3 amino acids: CASSFPRLAGASYEQYF. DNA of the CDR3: TGTGCCAGCAGCTTCCCAAGACTAGCGGGAGCTTCCTACGAGCAGTACTTC.

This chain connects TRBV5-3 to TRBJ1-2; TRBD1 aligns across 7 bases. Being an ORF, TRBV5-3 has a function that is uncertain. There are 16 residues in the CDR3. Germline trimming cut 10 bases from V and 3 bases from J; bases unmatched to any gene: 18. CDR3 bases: TGTGCCGCAGAAGCATCCAGAGGGACAGCTCACTATGGCTACACCTTC. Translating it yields CAAEASRGTAHYGYTF.

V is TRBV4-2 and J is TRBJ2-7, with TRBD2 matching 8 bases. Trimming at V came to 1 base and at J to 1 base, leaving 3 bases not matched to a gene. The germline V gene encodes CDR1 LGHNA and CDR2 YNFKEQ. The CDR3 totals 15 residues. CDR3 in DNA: TGTGCCAGCAGCCAAGTAGCGGGGCCTTCCTACGAGCAGTACTTC. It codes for CASSQVAGPSYEQYF.

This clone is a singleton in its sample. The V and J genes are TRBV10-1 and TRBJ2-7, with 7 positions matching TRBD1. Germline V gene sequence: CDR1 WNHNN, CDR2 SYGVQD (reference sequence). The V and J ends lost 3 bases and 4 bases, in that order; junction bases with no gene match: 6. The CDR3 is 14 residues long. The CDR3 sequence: CASSEDRAPYEQYF. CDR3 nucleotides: TGCGCCAGCAGTGAAGACAGGGCCCCATACGAGCAGTACTTC.

The CDR3 is CASSEWTGQLGNTIYF. The CDR3 region has the DNA TGTGCCAGCAGTGAATGGACGGGACAGCTAGGAAACACCATATATTTT. V gene TRBV2 combines with J gene TRBJ1-3; 7 nucleotides align to TRBD1. With 2 bases clipped from V and 4 bases from J, the junction kept 8 bases outside the gene matches. In germline, CDR1 is SNHLY, CDR2 FYNNEI. The CDR3 sequence is 16 residues long.

In nucleotides, the CDR3 is TGTGCCAGCAGCCCCCGGACTATGAACACCGGGGAGCTGTTTTTT. Its translation: CASSPRTMNTGELFF. The chain recombines TRBV9 with TRBJ2-2; a possible D gene is TRBD2 (6 bases). This CDR3 region has 15 residues. The V and J ends lost 4 bases and 1 base respectively, with 11 bases between them. Germline V lookup: CDR1 SGDLS, CDR2 YYNGEE.

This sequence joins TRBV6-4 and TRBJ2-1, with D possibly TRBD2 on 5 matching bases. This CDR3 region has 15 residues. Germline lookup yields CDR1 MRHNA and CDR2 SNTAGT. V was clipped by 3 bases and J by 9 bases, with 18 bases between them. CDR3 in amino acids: CASSEGSFPEGEQFF. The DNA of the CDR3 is TGTGCCAGCAGTGAAGGGAGCTTCCCTGAGGGTGAGCAGTTCTTC.

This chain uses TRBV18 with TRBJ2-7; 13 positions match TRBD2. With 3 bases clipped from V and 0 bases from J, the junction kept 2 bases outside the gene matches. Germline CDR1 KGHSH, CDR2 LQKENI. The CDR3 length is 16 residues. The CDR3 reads CASSPRTSGSSYEQYF. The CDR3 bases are TGTGCCAGCTCACCCCGGACTAGCGGGAGCTCCTACGAGCAGTACTTC.

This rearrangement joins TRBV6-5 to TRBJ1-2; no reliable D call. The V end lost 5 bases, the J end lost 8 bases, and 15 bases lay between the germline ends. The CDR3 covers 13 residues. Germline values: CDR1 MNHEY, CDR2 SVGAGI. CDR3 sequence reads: CASSRLPSQGYTF. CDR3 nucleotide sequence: TGTGCCAGCAGTCGACTCCCCTCTCAGGGCTACACCTTC.

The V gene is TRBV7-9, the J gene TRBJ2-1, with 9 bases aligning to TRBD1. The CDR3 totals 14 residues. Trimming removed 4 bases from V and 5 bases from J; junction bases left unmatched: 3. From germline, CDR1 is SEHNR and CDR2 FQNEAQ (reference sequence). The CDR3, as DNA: TGTGCCAGCAGCTCCCGACAGGGGGACAATGAGCAGTTCTTC. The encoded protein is CASSSRQGDNEQFF.

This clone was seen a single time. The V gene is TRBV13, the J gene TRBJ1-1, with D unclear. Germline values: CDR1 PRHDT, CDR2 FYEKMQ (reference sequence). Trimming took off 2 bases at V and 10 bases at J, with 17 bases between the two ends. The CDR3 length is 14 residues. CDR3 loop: CASSLSSTIFTAFF. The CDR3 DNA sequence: TGTGCCAGCAGCTTATCTAGCACAATCTTTACAGCTTTCTTT.

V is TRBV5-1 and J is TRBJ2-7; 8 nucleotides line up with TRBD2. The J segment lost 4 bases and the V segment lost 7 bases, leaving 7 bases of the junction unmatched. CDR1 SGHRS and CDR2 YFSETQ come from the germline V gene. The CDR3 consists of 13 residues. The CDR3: CASSREASYEQYF. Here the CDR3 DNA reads TGCGCCAGCTCGCGGGAGGCCTCATACGAGCAGTACTTC.

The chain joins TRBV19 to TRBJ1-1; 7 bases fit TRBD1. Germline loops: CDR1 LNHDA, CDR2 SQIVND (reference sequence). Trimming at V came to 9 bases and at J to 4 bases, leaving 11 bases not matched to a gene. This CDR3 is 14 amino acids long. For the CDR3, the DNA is TGTGCCAGCTCCACGACAGGGACGGTCACTGAAGCTTTCTTT. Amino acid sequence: CASSTTGTVTEAFF.

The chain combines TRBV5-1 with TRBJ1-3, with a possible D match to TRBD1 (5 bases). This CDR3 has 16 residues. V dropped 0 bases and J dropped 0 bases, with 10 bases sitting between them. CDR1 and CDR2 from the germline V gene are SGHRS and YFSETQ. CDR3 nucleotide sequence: TGCGCCAGCAGCTTGGCCCCAGGGTCCTCTGGAAACACCATATATTTT. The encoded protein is CASSLAPGSSGNTIYF.

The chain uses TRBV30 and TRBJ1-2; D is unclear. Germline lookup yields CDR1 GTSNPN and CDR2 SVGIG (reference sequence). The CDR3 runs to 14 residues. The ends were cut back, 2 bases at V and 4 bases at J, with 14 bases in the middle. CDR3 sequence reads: CAWSSQEALYGYTF. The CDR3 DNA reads TGTGCCTGGAGTTCCCAGGAGGCCCTCTATGGCTACACCTTC.

The CDR3 is CASSQGQGIETQYF. The CDR3 region has the DNA TGCGCCAGCAGCCAGGGACAGGGGATAGAGACCCAGTACTTC. The rearrangement uses TRBV5-1 and TRBJ2-5; 10 nucleotides match TRBD1. Germline V lookup: CDR1 SGHRS, CDR2 YFSETQ. Trimming took 4 bases from V and 4 from J; bases not matched to a gene: 4. CDR3 size: 14 residues.

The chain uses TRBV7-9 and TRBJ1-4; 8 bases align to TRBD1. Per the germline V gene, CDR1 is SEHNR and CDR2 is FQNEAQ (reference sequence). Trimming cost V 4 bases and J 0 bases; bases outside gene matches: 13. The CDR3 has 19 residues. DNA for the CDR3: TGTGCCAGCAGCTACACCGAGGACAGGGCATCTGCAACTAATGAAAAACTGTTTTTT. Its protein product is CASSYTEDRASATNEKLFF.

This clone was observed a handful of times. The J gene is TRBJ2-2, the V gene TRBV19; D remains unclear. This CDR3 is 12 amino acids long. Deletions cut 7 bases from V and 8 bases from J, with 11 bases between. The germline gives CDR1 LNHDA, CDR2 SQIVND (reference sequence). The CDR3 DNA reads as TGTGCCAGTAATCTGGGCACTGGGGAGCTGTTTTTT. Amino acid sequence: CASNLGTGELFF.

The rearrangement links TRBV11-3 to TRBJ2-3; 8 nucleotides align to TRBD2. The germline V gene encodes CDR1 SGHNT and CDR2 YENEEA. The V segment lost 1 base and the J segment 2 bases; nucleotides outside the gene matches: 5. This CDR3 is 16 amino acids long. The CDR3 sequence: CASSLVTGGHTDTQYF. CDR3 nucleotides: TGTGCCAGCAGCTTAGTTACGGGAGGGCACACAGATACGCAGTATTTT.